The source of this T cell receptor beta chain is a study of OX40 agonist ivuxolimab in advanced cancers. The table came from immunoSEQ multiplex PCR; TCRdb's copy has only in-frame clones and leaves some out. The sample lists about 34,000 clones, roughly 79% occurring once. Study outcomes and limitations: CD4+ T cells averaged fewer expanded clones than CD8+ T cells. The 0.1-3.0 mg/kg partial responders had among the lowest clonal expansion.

The CDR3 totals 15 residues. Germline CDR1 MGHRA, CDR2 YSYEKL. Trimming removed 0 bases from V and 4 bases from J, with 12 bases in between. About this clone itself: Antigen specificity is unknown.

V usage is TRBV4-1 and J usage is TRBJ1-1, with D possibly matching TRBD1 (6 bases). The material was CD4+ or CD8+ T cells sorted from blood, obtained in a trial of the OX40 agonist ivuxolimab. This TCR came from an adult with an advanced solid tumor such as melanoma, head and neck, liver or kidney cancer. This CDR3 reads CASSQDRGRATEAFF. Here the CDR3 DNA reads TGCGCCAGCAGCCAAGATCGGGGGCGAGCCACTGAAGCTTTCTTT.